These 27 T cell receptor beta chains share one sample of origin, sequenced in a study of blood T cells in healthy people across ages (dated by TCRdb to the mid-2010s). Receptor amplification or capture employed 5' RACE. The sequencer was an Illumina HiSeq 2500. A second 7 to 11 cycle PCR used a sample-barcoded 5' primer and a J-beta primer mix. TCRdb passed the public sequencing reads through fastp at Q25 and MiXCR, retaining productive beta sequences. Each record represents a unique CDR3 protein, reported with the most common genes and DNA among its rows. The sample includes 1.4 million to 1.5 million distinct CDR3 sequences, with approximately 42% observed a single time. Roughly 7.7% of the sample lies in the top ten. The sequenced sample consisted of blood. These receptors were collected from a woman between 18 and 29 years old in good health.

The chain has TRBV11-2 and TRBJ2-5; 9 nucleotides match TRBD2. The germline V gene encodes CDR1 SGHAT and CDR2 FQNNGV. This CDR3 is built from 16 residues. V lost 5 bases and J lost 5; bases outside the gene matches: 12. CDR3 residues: CASSTRTGGGDETQYF. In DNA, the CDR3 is TGTGCCAGCAGCACCAGGACTGGCGGGGGGGATGAGACCCAGTACTTC.

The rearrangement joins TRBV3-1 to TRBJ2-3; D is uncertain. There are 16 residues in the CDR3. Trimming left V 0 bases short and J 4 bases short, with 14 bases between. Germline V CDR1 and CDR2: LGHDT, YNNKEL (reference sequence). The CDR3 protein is CASSQDRSLRPDTQYF. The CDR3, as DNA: TGTGCCAGCAGCCAAGATCGGAGCCTTAGGCCAGATACGCAGTATTTT.

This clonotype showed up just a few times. For the CDR3, the DNA is TGTGCCAGCAGCCTGCCCCACAGGGTGGGGGAAAAACTGTTTTTT. Translated, it gives CASSLPHRVGEKLFF. The rearrangement links TRBV11-2 to TRBJ1-4, with D maybe TRBD1 (6 bases). CDR3 size: 15 residues. Germline assignment: CDR1 SGHAT and CDR2 FQNNGV. V lost 5 bases and J lost 8, with 18 bases in between.

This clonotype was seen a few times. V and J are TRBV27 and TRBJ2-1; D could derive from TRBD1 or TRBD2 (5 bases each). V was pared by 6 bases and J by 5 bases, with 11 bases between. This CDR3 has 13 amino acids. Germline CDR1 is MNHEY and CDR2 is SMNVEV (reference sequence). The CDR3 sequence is CASREAGHNEQFF. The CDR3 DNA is TGTGCCAGCAGGGAGGCAGGGCACAATGAGCAGTTCTTC.

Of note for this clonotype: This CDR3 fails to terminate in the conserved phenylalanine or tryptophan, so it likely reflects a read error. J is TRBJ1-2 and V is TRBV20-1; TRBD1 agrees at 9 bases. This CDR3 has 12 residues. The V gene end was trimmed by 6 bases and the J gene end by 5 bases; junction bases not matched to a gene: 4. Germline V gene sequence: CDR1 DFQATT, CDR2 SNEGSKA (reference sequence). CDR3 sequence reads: CSALTGGYGYTL. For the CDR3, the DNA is TGCAGTGCGCTGACAGGGGGTTATGGCTACACCTTG.

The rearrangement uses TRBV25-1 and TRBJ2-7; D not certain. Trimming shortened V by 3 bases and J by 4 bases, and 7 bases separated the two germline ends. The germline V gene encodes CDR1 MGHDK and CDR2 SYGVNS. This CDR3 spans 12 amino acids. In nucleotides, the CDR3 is TGTGCCAGCAGTGAGGGGTATTACGAGCAGTACTTC. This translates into CASSEGYYEQYF.

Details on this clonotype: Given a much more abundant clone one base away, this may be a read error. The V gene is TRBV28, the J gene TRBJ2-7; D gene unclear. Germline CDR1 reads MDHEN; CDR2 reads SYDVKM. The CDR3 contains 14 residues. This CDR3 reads CAHRPPGGINEQYF. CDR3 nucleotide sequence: TGTGCTCACCGACCCCCCGGTGGAATCAATGAGCAGTACTTC.

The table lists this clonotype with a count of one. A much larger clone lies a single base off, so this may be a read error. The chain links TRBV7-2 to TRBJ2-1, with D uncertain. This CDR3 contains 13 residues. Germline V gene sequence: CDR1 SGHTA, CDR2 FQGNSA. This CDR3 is CASSQRAHNEKFF. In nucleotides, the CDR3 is TGTGCCAGCAGCCAGAGAGCTCACAATGAGAAGTTCTTC.

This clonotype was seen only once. CDR3 residues: CASSPPSPRQDTQYF. The CDR3 coding sequence is TGTGCCAGCTCACCACCGTCGCCTAGACAAGATACGCAGTATTTT. The chain combines TRBV18 with TRBJ2-3; unclear D gene. Germline CDR1 reads KGHSH; CDR2 reads LQKENI. V dropped 0 bases and J dropped 5 bases, with 12 bases sitting between them. The CDR3 has 15 residues.

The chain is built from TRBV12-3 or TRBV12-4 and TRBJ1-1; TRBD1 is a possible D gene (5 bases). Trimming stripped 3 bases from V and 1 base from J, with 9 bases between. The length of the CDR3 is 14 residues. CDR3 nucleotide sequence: TGTGCCAGCAGTTTCGGGGGGAGGAACACTGAAGCTTTCTTT. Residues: CASSFGGRNTEAFF.

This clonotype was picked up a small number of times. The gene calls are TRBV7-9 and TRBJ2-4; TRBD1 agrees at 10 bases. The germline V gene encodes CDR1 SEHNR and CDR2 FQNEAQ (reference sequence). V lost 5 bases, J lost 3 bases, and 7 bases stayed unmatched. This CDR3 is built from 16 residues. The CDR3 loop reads CASSPGTGVGKNIQYF. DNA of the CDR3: TGTGCCAGCAGCCCCGGGACAGGGGTAGGCAAAAACATTCAGTACTTC.

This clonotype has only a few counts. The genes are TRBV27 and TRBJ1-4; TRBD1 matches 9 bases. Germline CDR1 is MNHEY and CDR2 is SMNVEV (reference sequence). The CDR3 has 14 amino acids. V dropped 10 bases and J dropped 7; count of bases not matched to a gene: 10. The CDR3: CANPRGQGCEKLFF. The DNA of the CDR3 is TGTGCCAACCCACGGGGACAGGGCTGTGAAAAACTGTTTTTT.

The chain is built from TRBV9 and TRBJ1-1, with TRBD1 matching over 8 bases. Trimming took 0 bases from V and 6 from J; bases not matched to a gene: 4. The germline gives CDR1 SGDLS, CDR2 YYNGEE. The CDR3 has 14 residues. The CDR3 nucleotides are TGTGCCAGCAGCGTAGCAGGGGGCAGCCCTGAAGCTTTCTTT. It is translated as CASSVAGGSPEAFF.

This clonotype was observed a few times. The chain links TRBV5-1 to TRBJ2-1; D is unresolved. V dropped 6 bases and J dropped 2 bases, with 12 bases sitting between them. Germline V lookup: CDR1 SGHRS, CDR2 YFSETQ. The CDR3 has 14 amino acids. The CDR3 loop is CASTLESPYNEQFF. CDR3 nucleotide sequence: TGCGCCAGCACCCTGGAGAGCCCCTACAATGAGCAGTTCTTC.

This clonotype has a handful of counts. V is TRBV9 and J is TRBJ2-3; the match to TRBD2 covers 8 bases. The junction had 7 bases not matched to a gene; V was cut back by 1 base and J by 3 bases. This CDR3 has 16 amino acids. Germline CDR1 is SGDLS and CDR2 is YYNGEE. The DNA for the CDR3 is TGTGCCAGCAGCGTACGGGATAGCGGGACGACAGATACGCAGTATTTT. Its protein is CASSVRDSGTTDTQYF.

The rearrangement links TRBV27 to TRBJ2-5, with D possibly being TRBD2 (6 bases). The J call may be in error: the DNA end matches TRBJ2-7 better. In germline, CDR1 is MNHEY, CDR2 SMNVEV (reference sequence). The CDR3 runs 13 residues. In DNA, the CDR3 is TGTGCCAGCAGTGGGCGGGGAGGTTACGAGCAGTACTTC. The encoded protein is CASSGRGGYEQYF.

The CDR3 loop is CASRSRLGSSSSYNSPLHF. The DNA of the CDR3 is TGTGCCAGCAGATCCAGGCTAGGATCTTCGAGCTCCTATAATTCACCCCTCCACTTT. J is TRBJ1-6 and V is TRBV5-6; D gene unclear. The V end was cut by 5 bases, the J end by 0 bases, with 21 bases between. The CDR3 is made up of 19 amino acids. The germline gives CDR1 SGHDT, CDR2 YYEEEE.

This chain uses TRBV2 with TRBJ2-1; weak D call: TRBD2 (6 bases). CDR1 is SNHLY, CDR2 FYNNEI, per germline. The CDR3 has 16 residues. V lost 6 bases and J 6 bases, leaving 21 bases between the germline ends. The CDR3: CASRPITGTAANEQFF. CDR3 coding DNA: TGTGCCAGCAGACCAATAACCGGGACTGCGGCCAATGAGCAGTTCTTC.

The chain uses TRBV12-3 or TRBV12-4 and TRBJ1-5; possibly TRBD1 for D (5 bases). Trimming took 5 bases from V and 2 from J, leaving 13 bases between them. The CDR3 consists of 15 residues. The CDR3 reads CASSPGVGGNQPQHF. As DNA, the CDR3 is TGTGCCAGCAGTCCTGGGGTGGGGGGCAATCAGCCCCAGCATTTT.

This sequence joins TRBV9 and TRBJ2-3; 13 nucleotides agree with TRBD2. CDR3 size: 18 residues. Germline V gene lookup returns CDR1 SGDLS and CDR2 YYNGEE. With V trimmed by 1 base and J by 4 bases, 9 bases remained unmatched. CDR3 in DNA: TGTGCCAGCAGCGTATCCGGGACTAGCGGGACAGGGGCAGATACGCAGTATTTT. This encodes CASSVSGTSGTGADTQYF.

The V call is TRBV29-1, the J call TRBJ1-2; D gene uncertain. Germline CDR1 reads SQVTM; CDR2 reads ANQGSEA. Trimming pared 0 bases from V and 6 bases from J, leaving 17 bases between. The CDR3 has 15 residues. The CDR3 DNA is TGCAGCGTTGAAGAGGGTGGTGGAGGATCGAATGGCTACACCTTC. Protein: CSVEEGGGGSNGYTF. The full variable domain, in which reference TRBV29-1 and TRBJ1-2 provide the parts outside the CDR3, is SAVISQKPSRDICQRGTSLTIQCQVDSQVTMMFWYRQQPGQSLTLIATANQGSEATYESGFVIDKFPISRPNLTFSTLTVSNMSPEDSSIYLCSVEEGGGGSNGYTFGSGTRLTVV.

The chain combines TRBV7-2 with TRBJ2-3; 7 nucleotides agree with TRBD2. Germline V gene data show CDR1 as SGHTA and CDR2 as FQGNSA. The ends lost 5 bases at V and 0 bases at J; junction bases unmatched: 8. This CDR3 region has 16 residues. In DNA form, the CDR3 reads TGTGCCAGCAGCCCCTCCGGGAGGACGAGCACAGATACGCAGTATTTT. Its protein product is CASSPSGRTSTDTQYF.

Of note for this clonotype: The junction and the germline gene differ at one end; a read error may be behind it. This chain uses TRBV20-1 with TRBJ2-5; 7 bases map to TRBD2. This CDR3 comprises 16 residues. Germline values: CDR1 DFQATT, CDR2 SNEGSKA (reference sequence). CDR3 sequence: CSARTGLESSQKTQYF. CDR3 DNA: TGCAGTGCTAGAACCGGACTAGAGTCATCCCAAAAGACCCAGTACTTC.

For the CDR3, the DNA is TGCAGTGCTAGGGCTAGCGGGAATAACAATGAGCAGTTCTTC. Residues: CSARASGNNNEQFF. The chain has TRBV20-1 and TRBJ2-1; the match to TRBD2 covers 9 bases. The V and J ends lost 3 bases and 5 bases, in that order; junction bases with no gene match: 5. Germline loops: CDR1 DFQATT, CDR2 SNEGSKA (reference sequence). The CDR3 extends over 14 amino acids.

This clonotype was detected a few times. The chain's CDR3 is CASSLSDGPPYNSPLHF. The CDR3 bases are TGTGCCAGCAGCTTAAGCGACGGGCCCCCCTATAATTCACCCCTCCACTTT. This sequence joins TRBV7-2 and TRBJ1-6; D unresolved. Germline CDR1 and CDR2: SGHTA and FQGNSA. The ends were cut back, 2 bases at V and 2 bases at J, with 13 bases in the middle. The CDR3 sequence is 17 residues long.

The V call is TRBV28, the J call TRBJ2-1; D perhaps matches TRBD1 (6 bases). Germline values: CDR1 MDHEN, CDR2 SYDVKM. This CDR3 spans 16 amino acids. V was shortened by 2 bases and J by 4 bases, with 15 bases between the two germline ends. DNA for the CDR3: TGTGCCAGCAGTTTACCATCGGACAGATCGTACAATGAGCAGTTCTTC. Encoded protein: CASSLPSDRSYNEQFF.

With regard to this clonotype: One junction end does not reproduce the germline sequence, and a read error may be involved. CDR3 sequence (DNA): TGTGCCAGCAGTCCCCCGGACATCCATCCCTACGAGCAGTACTTT. Residues: CASSPPDIHPYEQYF. The chain is built from TRBV6-6 and TRBJ2-7, with TRBD1 as a possible D gene (5 bases). CDR1 MNHNY and CDR2 SVGAGI come from the germline V gene (reference sequence). This CDR3 has 15 residues.